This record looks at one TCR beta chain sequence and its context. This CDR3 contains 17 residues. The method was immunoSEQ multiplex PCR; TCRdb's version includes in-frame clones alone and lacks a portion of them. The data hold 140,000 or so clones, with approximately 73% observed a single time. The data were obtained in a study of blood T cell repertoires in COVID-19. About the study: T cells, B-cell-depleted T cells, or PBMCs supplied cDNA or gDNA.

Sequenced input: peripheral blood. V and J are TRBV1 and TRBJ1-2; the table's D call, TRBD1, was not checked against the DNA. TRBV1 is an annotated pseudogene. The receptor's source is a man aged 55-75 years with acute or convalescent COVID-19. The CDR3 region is CTSSQSAETGHNYGYTF. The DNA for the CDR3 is TGCACCAGCAGCCAGTCTGCGGAGACAGGGCATAACTATGGCTACACCTTC.